This T cell receptor (beta chain) was recovered during a study of human thymus T cells. Donation came from healthy Finnish infants having corrective surgery for congenital heart defects. An approximately 0.45-1 mL peripheral blood aliquot was taken intraoperatively from four of eight donors. No fixed cell number was used; all available blood leukocytes supplied DNA. Study outcomes and limitations: An apparent bias in V and J gene usage was seen in thymic and blood repertoires.

The CDR3 has 14 amino acids. Germline trimming cut 2 bases from V and 0 bases from J; bases unmatched to any gene: 1. CDR1 and CDR2 (germline): SGDLS, YYNGEE. Points on this clone: Antigen unknown. Other nucleotide sequences from this sample produce the same CDR3.

The table came from immunoSEQ multiplex PCR; TCRdb's copy has only in-frame clones and leaves some out. This sample has 40,000 to 45,000 clones, with about 93% found just once. V and J are TRBV9 and TRBJ1-2, with 7 bases identical to TRBD1. Sequenced input: blood. The sequence came from a boy in the first two years of life with a congenital heart defect but otherwise immunologically healthy. Here the CDR3 DNA reads TGTGCCAGCAGCGTGGGGACAGCTAACTATGGCTACACCTTC. Protein sequence: CASSVGTANYGYTF.